One T cell receptor beta chain is described in this entry. Its antigen has not been determined. A much larger clone differs from this one at a single base, so this may be a read error. These data belong to a study of regulatory T cells in long-lasting Graves disease (dated by TCRdb to about 2021). Describing the broader study: Persistent Graves' disease was defined as antithyroid drug treatment for over 5 years with persistently positive TSH receptor autoantibodies. This study used TCR sequencing and RNA sequencing of peripheral blood to compare persistent Graves' disease patients against newly diagnosed Graves' disease patients. In the clinical cohort, patients with persistent Graves' disease had used antithyroid drugs for an average of around 10 years. A total of around 35 samples were covered by TCR sequencing, comprising approximately 13 persistent and around 20 newly diagnosed Graves' disease patients. The study took place in China and was registered as a clinical trial.

The germline ends are 14 bases apart after V is trimmed by 8 bases and J by 0 bases. Looking up the germline V gene yields CDR1 SGHDN and CDR2 FVKESK. From its cysteine to its phenylalanine, the CDR3 spans 14 amino acids. Just CDR3 DNA is preserved here, 42 bases in frame from base 1. The library was generated by multiplex PCR. The sequencing machine was an Illumina HiSeq 4000. TCR beta libraries were built with iRepertoire HTBI primers and Arm-PCR amplification of CDR3 regions. Before sequencing, the PCR products underwent gel purification. For the original study's pipeline: Across samples, 60 to 80 TRBV and roughly 15 TRBJ segments were identified and used for gene usage analysis of CDR3 amino acid clonotypes. Filtered high-quality paired reads were merged into contigs using COPE and FqMerger. BLAST was used to align contigs to IMGT TRBV, TRBD and TRBJ reference genes, and CDR3 was defined according to IMGT. Any clonotype with a frequency above 0.1% was counted as a highly expanded clone. Shannon entropy served as the measure of repertoire diversity, while the Gini coefficient captured V-J evenness. A clonotype found in more than one individual was treated as public. TCRdb passed the public sequencing reads through fastp at Q25 and MiXCR, retaining productive beta sequences. Entries are consolidated by CDR3 protein sequence, retaining the most common genes and DNA. Clone size and V and J calls follow TCRdb, not the original study. The table for this sample lists approximately 380,000 distinct CDR3 sequences; about 20% of them were counted only once. The ten largest make up roughly 20% of the sample.

What the study reported, not specific to this receptor: Persistent disease showed preferential use of TRBV28, TRBJ1-2 and TRBJ2-5, whereas newly diagnosed disease favored TRBV20-1 and TRBJ2-1. Lower TCR Shannon entropy and fewer highly expanded clones were observed in persistent Graves' disease patients than in newly diagnosed patients, which suggested clonal expansion. Peripheral blood alone was examined, since thyroid tissue, which constituted the primary lesion, could not be accessed. Patients with persistent disease shared more public clonotypes (about 2,500) than newly diagnosed patients did (around 1,000). The authors acknowledged the small sample size as a limitation that may reduce accuracy. Only the TCR beta chain was sequenced and analyzed.

The meaning of the sample's time point label: persistent/refractory GD, antithyroid drugs over 5 years with positive TRAb. RNA was extracted from PBMCs in TRIzol for both TCR sequencing and RNA sequencing. Graves' disease was diagnosed according to American Thyroid Association guidelines. Recruitment of patients was carried out at an endocrinology department in Xi'an, China. Each patient gave about 8.1 milliliters of peripheral blood, collected in an EDTA anticoagulant tube. PBMCs were isolated by Ficoll Paque Plus density gradient separation without further T cell sorting. An Agilent 2100 Bioanalyzer and agarose gel were used to assess RNA quality, and a NanoDrop 2000 was used to measure RNA concentration.

The V and J segments used are TRBV14 and TRBJ2-7, with the D gene not confidently named. The sample was peripheral blood mononuclear cells (PBMCs), taken when the disease was refractory, from a patient treated with antithyroid drugs. This TCR was sampled from a female donor with Graves disease. DNA sequence: TGTGCCAGCGGCTTCCTCCCGAGCTCCTACGAGCAGTACTTC. Its product reads: CASGFLPSSYEQYF.